The 27 T cell receptor beta chains in this list originate from one sample, sequenced in a study of blood T cells in healthy people across ages. A second PCR of 7 to 11 cycles used a sample-barcoded 5' primer and a J-beta primer mix. A single record per CDR3 protein comes from TCRdb applying MiXCR to the 5' RACE reads. The repertoire has approximately 2,000,000 distinct CDR3 sequences, about 39% of them found once; the top ten carry 23%. The sequenced sample consisted of blood. All receptors come from a human donor in good health.

V usage is TRBV19 and J usage is TRBJ1-5; no firm D call. Trimming shortened V by 5 bases and J by 3 bases, and 14 bases separated the two germline ends. Germline CDR1 is LNHDA and CDR2 is SQIVND (reference sequence). The CDR3 sequence is 15 residues long. The CDR3 DNA reads TGTGCCAGTAGTGGCCGGGAATCTCTCAATCAGCCCCAGCATTTT. Translation gives CASSGRESLNQPQHF.

This rearrangement joins TRBV20-1 to TRBJ2-5; D may be TRBD1 (6 bases). This CDR3 contains 14 residues. V was cut by 6 bases and J by 4 bases, with 18 bases left in between. The germline gives CDR1 DFQATT, CDR2 SNEGSKA (reference sequence). In DNA form, the CDR3 reads TGCAGTGCAGAACAAATACAGGGTCCAGAGACCCAGTACTTC. Translating it yields CSAEQIQGPETQYF.

The chain couples TRBV29-1 to TRBJ1-1, with a tentative D call TRBD1 (5 bases). The germline V gene encodes CDR1 SQVTM and CDR2 ANQGSEA. The CDR3 runs 14 residues. V was clipped by 5 bases and J by 1 base, with 14 bases between them. The DNA for the CDR3 is TGCAGCGTTTATCCGGGACGCCCGAACACTGAAGCTTTCTTT. Translating gives CSVYPGRPNTEAFF.

V usage is TRBV24-1 and J usage is TRBJ2-5; 7 bases align to TRBD1. J gave up 3 bases and V 3 bases, and 0 bases lay outside the gene matches. This CDR3 is built from 13 residues. CDR1 and CDR2 from the germline V gene are KGHDR and SFDVKD. CDR3 region: CATSDQGEETQYF. CDR3 DNA: TGTGCCACCAGTGATCAGGGGGAAGAGACCCAGTACTTC.

This clonotype came up a few times. The V and J genes are TRBV9 and TRBJ2-1, with 7 bases aligning to TRBD2. In germline, CDR1 is SGDLS, CDR2 YYNGEE. V shed 0 bases, J shed 8 bases, and the junction held 11 bases outside the gene matches. The CDR3 length is 16 residues. The chain's CDR3 is CASSVDFAAGRDEQFF. DNA for the CDR3: TGTGCCAGCAGCGTAGACTTCGCAGCGGGGCGGGATGAGCAGTTCTTC.

This sequence joins TRBV20-1 and TRBJ2-1; 7 bases align to TRBD1. The germline V gene encodes CDR1 DFQATT and CDR2 SNEGSKA (reference sequence). Losses at the gene ends were 1 base for V and 0 bases for J; bases not matched to a gene: 6. The CDR3 has 16 residues. The CDR3 protein is CSARGQGKSSYNEQFF. CDR3 DNA: TGCAGTGCTAGAGGACAGGGTAAGAGCTCCTACAATGAGCAGTTCTTC.

The chain uses TRBV7-3 and TRBJ1-1; D is possibly TRBD1 (5 bases). From germline, CDR1 is SGHTA and CDR2 FQGTGA. The CDR3 is made up of 16 amino acids. Trimming cost V 0 bases and J 3 bases, with 14 bases left between them. The CDR3 DNA follows: TGTGCCAGCAGCTTAACGGATTCAGGGAGGGACACTGAAGCTTTCTTT. Its protein is CASSLTDSGRDTEAFF.

A note on this clonotype: Given a much more abundant clone one base away, this may be a read error. V is TRBV7-3 and J is TRBJ2-3; TRBD1 aligns across 7 bases. Germline CDR1 and CDR2: SGHTA and FQGTGA. Trimming at V came to 10 bases and at J to 0 bases, leaving 4 bases not matched to a gene. This CDR3 is 13 amino acids long. CDR3 nucleotides: TGTGCCAACAGGGGACCTAGCACAGATACGCAGTATTTT. Translated: CANRGPSTDTQYF.

This clonotype came up a few times. The chain uses TRBV4-2 and TRBJ2-3; tentative D call: TRBD2 (7 bases). The germline CDR1 and CDR2 sequences are LGHNA and YNFKEQ. The germline V and J ends were trimmed by 1 base and 1 base, with 18 bases remaining between them. CDR3 length: 18 residues. The CDR3 DNA reads as TGTGCCAGCAGCCAAGTGGGCGGGGCGCGGGGGCGCACAGATACGCAGTATTTT. This codes for CASSQVGGARGRTDTQYF.

V is TRBV5-1 and J is TRBJ2-3, with D possibly TRBD2 on 6 matching bases. V was cut by 3 bases and J by 0 bases, with 14 bases left in between. CDR1 SGHRS and CDR2 YFSETQ come from the germline V gene. The CDR3 covers 16 residues. The chain's CDR3 is CASSSSPRGSTDTQYF. The CDR3, as DNA: TGCGCCAGCAGCTCGTCCCCCCGGGGGAGCACAGATACGCAGTATTTT.

This clonotype has a handful of counts. This rearrangement joins TRBV6-6 to TRBJ1-1, with D maybe TRBD1 (5 bases). Germline values: CDR1 MNHNY, CDR2 SVGAGI (reference sequence). With 6 bases removed from V and 1 base from J, the gap between germline ends came to 18 bases. There are 16 residues in the CDR3. For the CDR3, the DNA is TGTGCCAGCAGCCTGGGGGTTCCTCAGTGGAACACTGAAGCTTTCTTT. The encoded protein is CASSLGVPQWNTEAFF.

This clonotype has only a few counts. The chain combines TRBV10-3 with TRBJ1-1; D possibly corresponds to TRBD1 (6 bases). This CDR3 region has 13 residues. Looked up from germline, CDR1 is ENHRY and CDR2 is SYGVKD. V shed 9 bases and J shed 6 bases, with 17 bases lying between them. CDR3: CAIQGSTAPEAFF. The CDR3 DNA reads as TGTGCCATACAGGGTTCGACGGCGCCTGAAGCTTTCTTT.

The chain couples TRBV13 to TRBJ2-6; tentative D call: TRBD1 (5 bases). The V end lost 6 bases, the J end lost 2 bases, and 8 bases lay between the germline ends. The CDR3 is 14 residues long. Germline CDR1 PRHDT, CDR2 FYEKMQ (reference sequence). The CDR3 is CASSAGTGANVLTF. The CDR3 DNA reads TGTGCCAGCAGTGCAGGGACTGGGGCCAACGTCCTGACTTTC.

The chain joins TRBV7-8 to TRBJ1-1, with D hard to call. V was shortened by 2 bases and J by 3 bases, with 10 bases between the two germline ends. The CDR3 covers 14 residues. Germline V lookup: CDR1 SGHVS, CDR2 FQNEAQ. The CDR3 spells CASSLPRKDTEAFF. The DNA of the CDR3 is TGTGCCAGCAGCTTACCCAGGAAGGACACTGAAGCTTTCTTT.

The V and J genes are TRBV29-1 and TRBJ1-1; D is uncertain. The CDR3 is made up of 13 amino acids. V lost 4 bases to trimming and J lost 4 bases, with 13 bases between them. The germline V gene encodes CDR1 SQVTM and CDR2 ANQGSEA. In DNA, the CDR3 is TGCAGCGTTGCAAAAAGATTGGCCACTGAAGCTTTCTTT. Residues: CSVAKRLATEAFF.

This clonotype was counted between two and nine times. The chain has TRBV29-1 and TRBJ2-5; the D call may be TRBD1 or TRBD2 (7 bases each). The J call may not be correct, given that the DNA end is closer to TRBJ2-7. Germline lookup yields CDR1 SQVTM and CDR2 ANQGSEA. The CDR3 loop spans 13 amino acids. CDR3 in amino acids: CSGGGQHDYEQYF. For the CDR3, the DNA is TGCAGCGGGGGGGGACAGCACGATTACGAGCAGTACTTC.

This clonotype was observed a few times. The V call is TRBV4-3, the J call TRBJ2-3; D remains unclear. The CDR3 loop spans 14 amino acids. Germline V gene data show CDR1 as LGHNA and CDR2 as YSLEER. Trimming removed 0 bases at V and 6 bases at J, with 10 bases between. The CDR3 spells CASSQELGRDTQYF. The CDR3 bases are TGCGCCAGCAGCCAAGAATTGGGCCGCGATACGCAGTATTTT.

The chain has TRBV11-3 and TRBJ2-1; D call uncertain. Per the germline V gene, CDR1 is SGHNT and CDR2 is YENEEA. There are 15 residues in the CDR3. V was shortened by 1 base and J by 2 bases, with 9 bases between the two germline ends. CDR3 sequence: CASSLASDPYNEQFF. The CDR3 nucleotides read TGTGCCAGCAGCTTAGCGTCGGACCCCTACAATGAGCAGTTCTTC.

This clonotype was seen a few times. The chain has TRBV5-5 and TRBJ2-7, with a weak D call TRBD2 (6 bases). The J call may be faulty, since TRBJ2-5 better matches the DNA end. Germline V gene data show CDR1 as SGHKS and CDR2 as YYEKEE (reference sequence). This CDR3 has 14 amino acids. The chain's CDR3 is CASSWGDRTETQYF. CDR3 coding DNA: TGTGCCAGCAGCTGGGGGGACCGCACCGAGACCCAGTACTTC.

A remark on this clonotype: The junction shows a germline mismatch at one end, possibly a read error. The chain links TRBV28 to TRBJ2-5, with 8 bases aligning to TRBD2. The CDR3 runs 15 residues. Looked up from germline, CDR1 is MDHEN and CDR2 is SYDVKM. CDR3 sequence reads: CASTLGRGVGETQYF. The CDR3 nucleotides are TGTGCCAGCACTCTCGGGCGGGGGGTAGGAGAGACCCAATACTTC.

The chain employs TRBV6-2 or TRBV6-3 and TRBJ2-1, with D perhaps given as TRBD1 or TRBD2 (5 bases each). The CDR3 is made up of 15 amino acids. V lost 6 bases, J lost 4 bases, and 16 bases lay in between. CDR1 and CDR2 from the germline V gene are MNHEY and SVGEGT. The CDR3: CASRPGTPGYNEQFF. The CDR3 bases are TGTGCCAGCAGACCCGGGACCCCTGGGTACAATGAGCAGTTCTTC.

The gene calls are TRBV7-8 and TRBJ2-7; 12 positions match TRBD2. The CDR3 runs 18 residues. The J segment lost 0 bases and the V segment lost 1 base, leaving 7 bases of the junction unmatched. Germline loops: CDR1 SGHVS, CDR2 FQNEAQ. The CDR3 nucleotides read TGTGCCAGCAGCTTAGGACTAGCGGGGGCCGGGAGCTCCTACGAGCAGTACTTC. Protein: CASSLGLAGAGSSYEQYF.

Of note for this clonotype: This may arise from a read error, as a much more abundant clone is one base away. This chain joins TRBV4-1 and TRBJ2-7; a possible D gene is TRBD1 (5 bases). The CDR3 consists of 14 residues. From germline, CDR1 is MGHRA and CDR2 YSYEKL. This CDR3 is CANSQERQGYEQYF. The CDR3 coding sequence is TGCGCCAACAGCCAAGAACGGCAGGGCTACGAGCAGTACTTC.

This clonotype was recorded at least ten times. The junction does not match germline at one end; this may be a read error. This rearrangement joins TRBV7-3 to TRBJ2-3; D might be TRBD1 (5 bases). Germline CDR1 is SGHTA and CDR2 is FQGTGA. This CDR3 region has 14 residues. The CDR3 nucleotides read TGCGCCAGCAGCCTTCAAGGGGCTGGGGATACGCAGTATTTT. It yields the protein CASSLQGAGDTQYF.

The V and J genes are TRBV24-1 and TRBJ1-5; the match to TRBD1 covers 10 bases. Germline V gene sequence: CDR1 KGHDR, CDR2 SFDVKD. V gave up 3 bases and J gave up 7 bases; unmatched junction bases: 5. This CDR3 has 15 amino acids. CDR3 region: CATSDGTGERQPQHF. CDR3 DNA sequence: TGTGCCACCAGTGATGGGACAGGGGAAAGGCAGCCCCAGCATTTT.

The rearrangement joins TRBV7-2 to TRBJ1-2, with 7 nucleotides matching TRBD1. Germline lookup yields CDR1 SGHTA and CDR2 FQGNSA. The CDR3 runs to 15 residues. The ends lost 5 bases at V and 3 bases at J; junction bases unmatched: 9. The CDR3 nucleotides read TGTGCCAGCAGCCCTCAGACAGGGAAAGACTATGGCTACACCTTC. It is translated as CASSPQTGKDYGYTF.

This rearrangement joins TRBV5-5 to TRBJ1-5; D perhaps matches TRBD1 (5 bases). V gave up 0 bases and J gave up 3 bases, with 10 bases separating them. This CDR3 has 15 residues. Germline lookup yields CDR1 SGHKS and CDR2 YYEKEE (reference sequence). CDR3 sequence reads: CASSLAAGINQPQHF. The CDR3 region has the DNA TGTGCCAGCAGCTTGGCTGCAGGGATCAATCAGCCCCAGCATTTT.